This TCR beta chain was captured by sequencing in a study of beta chain features in type 1 diabetes. Study-wide context: Patients shared similar age, gender and cell yields with healthy donors.

There are 17 residues in the CDR3. With V trimmed by 5 bases and J by 0 bases, 5 bases remained unmatched. Per germline, CDR1 SEHNR and CDR2 FQNEAQ (reference sequence). This clone was seen a handful of times. The antigen remains unidentified. CD4+ naive, central memory, regulatory and stem cell-like memory subsets were isolated by sorting on CD45RO/CCR7/CD25/CD127/CD95/CD27. Sorting produced populations that all topped 95% purity. Every isolated RNA sample was fully reverse transcribed, so sequencing captured expressed TCRB transcripts. Repertoires were generated with immunoSEQ multiplex PCR, while TCRdb's copy carries only in-frame clones and drops some. The sample holds some 180,000 clones, about 13% seen once. Study-wide findings and caveats: Over-representation of high TCR-expressing cells was a possible consequence of cDNA sequencing.

The source material was central memory CD4+ T cells from blood. This chain links TRBV7-9 with TRBJ2-6; TRBD1 agrees at 9 bases. This clonotype originated in a woman aged 18-29 years in good health. For the CDR3, the DNA is TGTGCCAGCAGCACGGACAGGGGAAGCTCTGGGGCCAACGTCCTGACTTTC. The encoded protein is CASSTDRGSSGANVLTF.